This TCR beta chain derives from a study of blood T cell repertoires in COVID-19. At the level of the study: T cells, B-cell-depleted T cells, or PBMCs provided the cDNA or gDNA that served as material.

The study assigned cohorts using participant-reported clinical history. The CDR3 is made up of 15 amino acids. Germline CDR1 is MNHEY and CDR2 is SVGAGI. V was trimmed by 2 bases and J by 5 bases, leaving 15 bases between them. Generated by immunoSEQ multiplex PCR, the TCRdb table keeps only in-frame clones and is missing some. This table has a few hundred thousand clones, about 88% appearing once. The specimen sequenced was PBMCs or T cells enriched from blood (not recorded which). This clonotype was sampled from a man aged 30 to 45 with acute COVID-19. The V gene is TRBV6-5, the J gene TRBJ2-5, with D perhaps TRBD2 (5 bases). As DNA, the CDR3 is TGTGCCAGCAGTTACATGCTAGCTCAAAGGGAGACCCAGTACTTC. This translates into CASSYMLAQRETQYF.